The T cell receptor (beta chain) under discussion was sequenced for a study of blood T cells in healthy people across ages. The study, taken as a whole, reports: Age showed a roughly linear inverse relationship with TCR beta diversity per million T cells. Naive CD4+ cell counts and diversity both ran higher in long-lived than in aged donors.

This CDR3 is built from 14 residues. Germline V lookup: CDR1 DFQATT, CDR2 SNEGSKA (reference sequence). With 6 bases removed from V and 8 bases from J, the gap between germline ends came to 19 bases. Concerning this clonotype itself: As yet, its antigen is unknown.

It was with a sample-barcoded 5' primer and a J-beta primer mix that a second PCR of roughly 7 to 12 cycles was run. Unique molecular identifiers of 12 random nucleotides labeled each cDNA. Each CDR3 protein is one row after TCRdb ran MiXCR on the 5' RACE reads. The sample contains hundreds of thousands of distinct CDR3 sequences, roughly 41% of which appear only once. Every sample yielded at least 6.5 million isolated PBMCs. This sequence was found in a woman aged 60-75 years in good health. Sequences were obtained from blood. This rearrangement joins TRBV20-1 to TRBJ1-4; a weak D match, TRBD1 (5 bases). The CDR3 region has the DNA TGCAGTGCCCGCCCCGCAGGGATGTTGGAAAAACTGTTTTTT. Protein sequence: CSARPAGMLEKLFF.